The TCR beta chain under discussion was sequenced for a study of cytomegalovirus exposure and HLA in healthy donors. With 60 Vbeta and 13 Jbeta primers, the PCR was carried out. Sequencing was performed with immunoSEQ multiplex PCR; in TCRdb, only in-frame clones are kept and a portion is missing. Among 200,000 to 300,000 clones, more than 70% were seen once, and the ten largest hold about 0.45%. In its sample, this clone was seen once. What was sequenced was PBMCs. This receptor was taken from a boy aged 5-17 years in good health and CMV-seronegative.

CDR3 in DNA: TGTGCCAGCAGCCCTCAGGGGTACGAGCAGTACTTC. Encoded protein: CASSPQGYEQYF. This sequence joins TRBV6-6 and TRBJ2-7, with a tentative D call TRBD1 (6 bases). CDR3 length: 12 residues. V was shortened by 6 bases and J by 4 bases, with 10 bases between the two germline ends. Germline values: CDR1 MNHNY, CDR2 SVGAGI (reference sequence).